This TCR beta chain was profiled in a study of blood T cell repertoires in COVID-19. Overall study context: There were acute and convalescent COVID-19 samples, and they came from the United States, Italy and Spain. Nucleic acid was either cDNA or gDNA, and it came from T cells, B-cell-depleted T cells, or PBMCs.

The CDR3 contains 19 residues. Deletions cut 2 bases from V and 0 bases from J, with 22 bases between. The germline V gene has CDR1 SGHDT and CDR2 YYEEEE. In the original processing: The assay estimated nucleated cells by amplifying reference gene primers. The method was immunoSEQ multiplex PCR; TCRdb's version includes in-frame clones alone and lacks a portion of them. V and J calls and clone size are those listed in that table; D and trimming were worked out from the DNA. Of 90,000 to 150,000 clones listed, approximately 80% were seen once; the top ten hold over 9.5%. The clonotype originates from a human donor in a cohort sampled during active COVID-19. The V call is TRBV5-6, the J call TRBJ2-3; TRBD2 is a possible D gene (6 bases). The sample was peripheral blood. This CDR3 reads CASSFLTSQPGSSTDTQYF. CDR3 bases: TGTGCCAGCAGCTTCCTTACTAGCCAACCCGGGTCTAGCACAGATACGCAGTATTTT.